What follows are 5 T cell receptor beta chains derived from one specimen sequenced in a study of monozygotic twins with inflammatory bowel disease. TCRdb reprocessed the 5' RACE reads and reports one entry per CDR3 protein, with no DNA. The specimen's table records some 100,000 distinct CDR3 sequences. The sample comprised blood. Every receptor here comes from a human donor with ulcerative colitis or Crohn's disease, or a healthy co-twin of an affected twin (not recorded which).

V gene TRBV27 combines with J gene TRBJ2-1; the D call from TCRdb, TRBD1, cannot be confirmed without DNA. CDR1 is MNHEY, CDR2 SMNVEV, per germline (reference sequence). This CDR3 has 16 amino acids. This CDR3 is CASSPNRGVPVNEQFF.

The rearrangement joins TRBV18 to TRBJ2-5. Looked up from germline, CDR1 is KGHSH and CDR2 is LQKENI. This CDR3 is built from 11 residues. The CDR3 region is CASSPKETQYF.

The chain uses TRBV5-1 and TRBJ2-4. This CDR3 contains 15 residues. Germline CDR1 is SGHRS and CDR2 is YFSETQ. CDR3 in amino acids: CASSFLDLAKNIQYF.

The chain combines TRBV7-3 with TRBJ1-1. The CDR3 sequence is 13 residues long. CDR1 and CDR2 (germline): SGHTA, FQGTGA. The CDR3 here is CASSLLSDTEAFF. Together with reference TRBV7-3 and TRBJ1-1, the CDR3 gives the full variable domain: GAGVSQTPSNKVTEKGKYVELRCDPISGHTALYWYRQSLGQGPEFLIYFQGTGAADDSGLPNDRFFAVRPEGSVSTLKIQRTERGDSAVYLCASSLLSDTEAFFGQGTRLTVV.

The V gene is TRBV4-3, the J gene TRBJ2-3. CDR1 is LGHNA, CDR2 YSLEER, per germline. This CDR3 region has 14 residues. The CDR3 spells CASSQGVVTDTQYF.